This TCR beta chain was profiled in a study of PD-L1 blockade in urothelial cancer. As for time point: pretreatment peripheral blood. A total of 1 to 8 samples per patient were collected pretreatment and on-treatment. Each PCR had synthetic TCR analog templates added to it as a spike-in. Repertoires were generated with immunoSEQ multiplex PCR, while TCRdb's copy carries only in-frame clones and drops some. Here the sample spans around 71,000 clones, around four fifths being singletons. Germline CDR1 reads SGHRS; CDR2 reads YFSETQ. The CDR3 loop spans 15 amino acids. V lost 3 bases to trimming and J lost 2 bases, with 15 bases between them.

The sequence came from a man aged 35 to 55 with urothelial cancer. This specimen consisted of PBMCs, obtained around atezolizumab (anti-PD-L1) treatment. V and J are TRBV5-1 and TRBJ2-7; D is ambiguous. The CDR3 sequence is CASSSDTSKTYEQYF. The CDR3 nucleotides are TGCGCCAGCAGCTCCGACACTTCCAAGACCTACGAGCAGTACTTC. Full variable domain (missing parts from reference TRBV5-1 and TRBJ2-7): KAGVTQTPRYLIKTRGQQVTLSCSPISGHRSVSWYQQTPGQGLQFLFEYFSETQRNKGNFPGRFSGRQFSNSRSEMNVSTLELGDSALYLCASSSDTSKTYEQYFGPGTRLTVT.